These 28 T cell receptor beta chains were sequenced from one sample in a study of radiotherapy plus CTLA-4 blockade in lung cancer. Profiling relied on immunoSEQ multiplex PCR, and the TCRdb table lists in-frame clones only, not all of them. The sample includes approximately 37,000 clones, about 75% seen only once; the top ten take approximately 10%. The source material was peripheral blood, sampled from a patient treated with radiotherapy plus ipilimumab. Every receptor here comes from a human donor with non-small cell lung cancer who had stable disease on radiotherapy plus ipilimumab.

The chain recombines TRBV7-9 with TRBJ1-1; 7 bases align to TRBD1. The CDR3 runs 12 residues. The trim removed 6 bases at V and 5 bases at J, leaving 3 bases unmatched. The V gene's germline CDR1 is SEHNR and CDR2 FQNEAQ (reference sequence). As DNA, the CDR3 is TGTGCCAGCAGTCAACAGGGGACTGAAGCTTTCTTT. Amino acid sequence: CASSQQGTEAFF. The full variable domain, in which reference TRBV7-9 and TRBJ1-1 provide the parts outside the CDR3, is DTGVSQNPRHKITKRGQNVTFRCDPISEHNRLYWYRQTLGQGPEFLTYFQNEAQLEKSRLLSDRFSAERPKGSFSTLEIQRTEQGDSAMYLCASSQQGTEAFFGQGTRLTVV.

The J gene is TRBJ1-6, the V gene TRBV9, with TRBD1 matching 8 bases. Germline loops: CDR1 SGDLS, CDR2 YYNGEE. Unmatched junction bases numbered 1, after V lost 0 bases and J lost 5 bases. This CDR3 is 15 amino acids long. CDR3 in amino acids: CASSVETGDNSPLHF. The CDR3 bases are TGTGCCAGCAGCGTAGAGACAGGGGATAATTCACCCCTCCACTTT.

This chain uses TRBV7-9 with TRBJ2-3, with a tentative D call TRBD2 (6 bases). The CDR3 is 14 residues long. Germline lookup yields CDR1 SEHNR and CDR2 FQNEAQ (reference sequence). V was trimmed by 11 bases and J by 5 bases, leaving 20 bases between them. CDR3 DNA sequence: TGTGCCGGCGCACGACTAGTATCGGAAGATACGCAGTATTTT. Translated, it gives CAGARLVSEDTQYF.

The J gene is TRBJ1-1, the V gene TRBV29-1; possibly TRBD1 for D (6 bases). This CDR3 spans 13 amino acids. Trimming cost V 2 bases and J 7 bases, with 14 bases left between them. In germline, CDR1 is SQVTM, CDR2 ANQGSEA. This CDR3 is CSVETQGGHEAFF. DNA of the CDR3: TGCAGCGTTGAAACACAGGGAGGGCATGAAGCTTTCTTT.

This clone was counted a single time. The chain carries TRBV7-9 and TRBJ1-1; possible D gene TRBD1, 6 bases. V lost 0 bases and J 5 bases, leaving 13 bases between the germline ends. The CDR3 spans 15 residues. Germline assignment: CDR1 SEHNR and CDR2 FQNEAQ (reference sequence). CDR3 in DNA: TGTGCCAGCAGCTTAGCGAAGGGGGTAGGTACTGAAGCTTTCTTT. It encodes CASSLAKGVGTEAFF. The full variable domain, rest sourced from reference TRBV7-9 and TRBJ1-1, is DTGVSQNPRHKITKRGQNVTFRCDPISEHNRLYWYRQTLGQGPEFLTYFQNEAQLEKSRLLSDRFSAERPKGSFSTLEIQRTEQGDSAMYLCASSLAKGVGTEAFFGQGTRLTVV.

This clone came up a few times. This chain links TRBV7-9 with TRBJ1-4; D unclear. CDR1 SEHNR and CDR2 FQNEAQ come from the germline V gene (reference sequence). V lost 5 bases and J 10 bases, leaving 14 bases between the germline ends. This CDR3 is 13 amino acids long. The CDR3 sequence: CASSQLVGGKLFF. The CDR3 coding sequence is TGTGCCAGCAGCCAACTGGTTGGTGGAAAACTGTTTTTT. Drawing the rest from reference TRBV7-9 and TRBJ1-4, the complete variable domain is DTGVSQNPRHKITKRGQNVTFRCDPISEHNRLYWYRQTLGQGPEFLTYFQNEAQLEKSRLLSDRFSAERPKGSFSTLEIQRTEQGDSAMYLCASSQLVGGKLFFGSGTQLSVL.

CDR3 sequence: CASSPGQRGTEAFF. CDR3 nucleotides: TGTGCCAGCTCACCGGGACAGAGAGGGACTGAAGCTTTCTTT. The V call is TRBV18, the J call TRBJ1-1; 7 nucleotides align to TRBD1. This CDR3 is built from 14 residues. The germline gives CDR1 KGHSH, CDR2 LQKENI. After removal of 3 bases from V and 5 bases from J, the junction contained 6 bases not matched to a gene.

This clone was seen a handful of times. This chain links TRBV7-9 with TRBJ1-5; D gene uncertain. V lost 3 bases and J 4 bases, leaving 7 bases between the germline ends. There are 13 residues in the CDR3. Germline values: CDR1 SEHNR, CDR2 FQNEAQ (reference sequence). CDR3 sequence (DNA): TGTGCCAGCAGCTTCAACAGTAATCAGCCCCAGCATTTT. This gives the protein CASSFNSNQPQHF. The entire variable domain, with the rest obtained from reference TRBV7-9 and TRBJ1-5, is as follows: DTGVSQNPRHKITKRGQNVTFRCDPISEHNRLYWYRQTLGQGPEFLTYFQNEAQLEKSRLLSDRFSAERPKGSFSTLEIQRTEQGDSAMYLCASSFNSNQPQHFGDGTRLSIL.

The rearrangement links TRBV7-2 to TRBJ1-6; 8 bases fit TRBD1. The ends lost 7 bases at V and 7 bases at J; junction bases unmatched: 9. The CDR3 runs 15 residues. Per the germline V gene, CDR1 is SGHTA and CDR2 is FQGNSA. The chain's CDR3 is CASTLRGQGNSPLHF. The CDR3 coding sequence is TGTGCCAGCACTCTCAGGGGGCAAGGGAATTCACCCCTCCACTTT.

This chain joins TRBV25-1 and TRBJ2-3, with D hard to call. V lost 7 bases to trimming and J lost 0 bases, with 8 bases between them. Germline V gene data show CDR1 as MGHDK and CDR2 as SYGVNS. The CDR3 has 13 amino acids. CDR3 sequence reads: CASTYGSTDTQYF. The CDR3 DNA sequence: TGTGCCAGCACCTACGGTAGCACAGATACGCAGTATTTT.

CDR3 coding DNA: TGCGCCAGCAGCCACACATCGGGACGGGGGGGCAGAGAGACCCAGTACTTC. This sequence encodes CASSHTSGRGGRETQYF. This chain joins TRBV4-1 and TRBJ2-5; 8 bases line up with TRBD2. The CDR3 is 17 amino acids. CDR1 and CDR2 from the germline V gene are MGHRA and YSYEKL. V shed 3 bases, J shed 4 bases, and the junction held 13 bases outside the gene matches.

The chain combines TRBV5-4 with TRBJ2-5; D is perhaps TRBD1 (7 bases). CDR1 SGHNT and CDR2 YYREEE come from the germline V gene (reference sequence). Trimming left V 3 bases short and J 4 bases short, with 10 bases between. The CDR3 sequence is 13 residues long. CDR3 residues: CASSSRGAETQYF. DNA of the CDR3: TGTGCCAGCAGCTCCAGGGGGGCAGAGACCCAGTACTTC.

The table lists this clone with a count of one. This chain connects TRBV5-1 to TRBJ2-7, with 7 bases lining up with TRBD2. The germline V gene encodes CDR1 SGHRS and CDR2 YFSETQ. The length of the CDR3 is 16 residues. V shed 4 bases, J shed 7 bases, and the junction held 17 bases outside the gene matches. The CDR3 DNA reads as TGCGCCAGCAGCCCCCGGGGGGACGTACCTACGATGGAGCAGTACTTC. Translated, it gives CASSPRGDVPTMEQYF.

A few counts support this clone. The rearrangement uses TRBV30 and TRBJ1-5; the match to TRBD1 covers 8 bases. The CDR3 runs to 14 residues. Looked up from germline, CDR1 is GTSNPN and CDR2 is SVGIG (reference sequence). V dropped 1 base and J dropped 4; count of bases not matched to a gene: 3. This chain's CDR3 is CAWSGDRLNQPQHF. CDR3 coding DNA: TGTGCCTGGAGTGGGGACAGGTTAAATCAGCCCCAGCATTTT. Variable domain in full (rest from reference TRBV30 and TRBJ1-5): SQTIHQWPATLVQPVGSPLSLECTVEGTSNPNLYWYRQAAGRGLQLLFYSVGIGQISSEVPQNLSASRPQDRQFILSSKKLLLSDSGFYLCAWSGDRLNQPQHFGDGTRLSIL.

V is TRBV9 and J is TRBJ2-1, with D unclear. This CDR3 comprises 15 residues. CDR1 and CDR2 (germline): SGDLS, YYNGEE. V was trimmed by 0 bases and J by 3 bases, leaving 10 bases between them. CDR3 sequence reads: CASSVGATGYNEQFF. The CDR3 nucleotides read TGTGCCAGCAGCGTAGGGGCTACCGGCTACAATGAGCAGTTCTTC.

The chain is built from TRBV6-1 and TRBJ1-1; 7 bases agree with TRBD1. This CDR3 spans 14 amino acids. Trimming at V came to 4 bases and at J to 5 bases, leaving 7 bases not matched to a gene. The germline V gene has CDR1 MNHNS and CDR2 SASEGT. CDR3 region: CASSGQGGGTEAFF. CDR3 in DNA: TGTGCCAGCAGTGGTCAAGGGGGCGGAACTGAAGCTTTCTTT.

This clone was picked up a small number of times. The rearrangement uses TRBV7-2 and TRBJ2-3; D may be TRBD1 (5 bases). CDR1 and CDR2 (germline): SGHTA, FQGNSA. V was clipped by 3 bases and J by 2 bases, with 6 bases between them. The CDR3 contains 13 residues. In DNA form, the CDR3 reads TGTGCCAGCAGCTTCAGGGTCACAGATACGCAGTATTTT. Translation gives CASSFRVTDTQYF.

The V call is TRBV2, the J call TRBJ2-1; tentative D call: TRBD1 (6 bases). The V end lost 8 bases, the J end lost 5 bases, and 19 bases lay between the germline ends. Per germline, CDR1 SNHLY and CDR2 FYNNEI. The CDR3 extends over 15 amino acids. The CDR3 reads CASRRDTNPNNEQFF. For the CDR3, the DNA is TGTGCCAGCCGACGGGACACCAATCCGAACAATGAGCAGTTCTTC.

The chain combines TRBV6-1 with TRBJ1-4; D call uncertain. Germline assignment: CDR1 MNHNS and CDR2 SASEGT. Trimming took off 4 bases at V and 7 bases at J, with 13 bases between the two ends. This CDR3 has 14 residues. The CDR3 is CASSGPRGGEKLFF. The CDR3 coding sequence is TGTGCCAGCAGTGGCCCCCGGGGAGGTGAAAAACTGTTTTTT.

This clone appeared once. This chain connects TRBV6-5 to TRBJ1-2, with 8 bases matching TRBD1. The CDR3 length is 13 residues. CDR1 is MNHEY and CDR2 is SVGAGI in the germline V gene. With V trimmed by 1 base and J by 7 bases, 2 bases remained unmatched. The CDR3 here is CASSYLDRVGYTF. The DNA for the CDR3 is TGTGCCAGCAGTTACTTGGACAGGGTTGGCTACACCTTC.

The V and J genes are TRBV5-6 and TRBJ2-7; D is ambiguous. Trimming stripped 2 bases from V and 2 bases from J, with 14 bases between. Germline V gives CDR1 SGHDT, CDR2 YYEEEE. This CDR3 contains 15 residues. CDR3 in DNA: TGTGCCAGCAGCTTCGTCGGCGGAGTAGCCTACGAGCAGTACTTC. It yields the protein CASSFVGGVAYEQYF.

The chain is built from TRBV6-1 and TRBJ2-6; tentative D call: TRBD1 (7 bases). Trimming took off 8 bases at V and 4 bases at J, with 15 bases between the two ends. The CDR3 contains 15 residues. The germline CDR1 and CDR2 sequences are MNHNS and SASEGT. Written as DNA, the CDR3 is TGTGCCAGCTCAGGGGGGACAGCGGGGGCCAACGTCCTGACTTTC. Translating it yields CASSGGTAGANVLTF.

The genes are TRBV30 and TRBJ1-2; 7 bases are shared with TRBD1. This CDR3 has 13 amino acids. Germline V gene lookup returns CDR1 GTSNPN and CDR2 SVGIG (reference sequence). This chain's CDR3 is CAQRTGKGYGYTF. The CDR3 DNA is TGTGCTCAACGGACAGGCAAGGGCTATGGCTACACCTTC.

The chain employs TRBV7-9 and TRBJ1-1; tentatively, D is TRBD1 (5 bases). Germline V gene sequence: CDR1 SEHNR, CDR2 FQNEAQ (reference sequence). The CDR3 totals 11 residues. The germline V and J ends were trimmed by 6 bases and 7 bases, with 9 bases remaining between them. The CDR3 sequence: CASRGRGEAFF. In DNA form, the CDR3 reads TGTGCCAGCAGGGGGAGGGGTGAAGCTTTCTTT.

The CDR3 loop reads CASSLARGLSWGYTF. CDR3 nucleotides: TGTGCCAGCAGCTTAGCAAGGGGACTGAGTTGGGGCTACACCTTC. This rearrangement joins TRBV7-2 to TRBJ1-2, with D tentatively TRBD1 (5 bases). Germline V gene sequence: CDR1 SGHTA, CDR2 FQGNSA. V lost 0 bases, J lost 8 bases, and 16 bases lay in between. The CDR3 spans 15 residues.

J is TRBJ1-1 and V is TRBV7-9, with a tentative D call TRBD1 (6 bases). The CDR3 is made up of 16 amino acids. The germline V gene has CDR1 SEHNR and CDR2 FQNEAQ (reference sequence). Trimming left V 0 bases short and J 5 bases short, with 16 bases between. The CDR3 spells CASSLARTATGTEAFF. In DNA, the CDR3 is TGTGCCAGCAGCTTAGCCAGGACAGCAACGGGGACTGAAGCTTTCTTT. The entire variable domain, with the rest obtained from reference TRBV7-9 and TRBJ1-1, is as follows: DTGVSQNPRHKITKRGQNVTFRCDPISEHNRLYWYRQTLGQGPEFLTYFQNEAQLEKSRLLSDRFSAERPKGSFSTLEIQRTEQGDSAMYLCASSLARTATGTEAFFGQGTRLTVV.

The V call is TRBV30, the J call TRBJ1-1; D gene unclear. Trimming removed 3 bases from V and 5 bases from J, with 10 bases in between. The CDR3 has 12 amino acids. Germline V gene sequence: CDR1 GTSNPN, CDR2 SVGIG (reference sequence). CDR3 coding DNA: TGTGCCTGGAGAGATTTCGGGACTGAAGCTTTCTTT. It translates to CAWRDFGTEAFF.

V gene TRBV10-2 combines with J gene TRBJ2-7; TRBD2 aligns across 11 bases. The CDR3 has 15 amino acids. CDR1 is WSHSY, CDR2 SAAADI, per germline. J gave up 3 bases and V 6 bases, and 7 bases lay outside the gene matches. As DNA, the CDR3 is TGCGCCAGCAGCCCCCCAGGGACTAGCGGCTACGAGCAGTACTTC. It is translated as CASSPPGTSGYEQYF.